Listed here are 27 T cell receptor beta chains from one sample, sequenced in a study of blood T cell repertoires in COVID-19. Clones were sequenced by immunoSEQ multiplex PCR, and TCRdb holds only the in-frame ones, with some missing. The table has over 250,000 clones, over 75% seen once. The specimen sequenced was peripheral blood. The receptors originated from a man aged 50 or older with active or convalescent COVID-19.

The chain recombines TRBV5-4 with TRBJ2-5; weak D call: TRBD1 (6 bases). Between the trimmed V and J ends, which lost 4 bases and 0 bases, there was a span of 13 bases. Germline-derived CDR1 and CDR2 are SGHNT and YYREEE (reference sequence). The CDR3 sequence is 15 residues long. CDR3 sequence: CASSRGGSYQETQYF. The CDR3 coding sequence is TGTGCCAGCAGCAGAGGGGGATCGTACCAAGAGACCCAGTACTTC.

The chain employs TRBV5-1 and TRBJ1-1, with D tentatively TRBD1 (5 bases). CDR3 length: 13 residues. V gave up 6 bases and J gave up 4 bases, with 13 bases separating them. Germline-derived CDR1 and CDR2 are SGHRS and YFSETQ. CDR3 DNA sequence: TGCGCCAGCATCCTTGACGGGGGCACTGAAGCTTTCTTT. Translation: CASILDGGTEAFF.

DNA of the CDR3: TGTGCCACCAGCAGAGCTTCCGCGGGAGCGGGGGATACGCAGTATTTT. This codes for CATSRASAGAGDTQYF. The chain joins TRBV15 to TRBJ2-3, with TRBD2 identical over 7 bases. CDR1 and CDR2 from the germline V gene are LNHNV and YYDKDF (reference sequence). V gave up 1 base and J gave up 6 bases; unmatched junction bases: 10. This CDR3 comprises 16 residues.

The gene calls are TRBV5-4 and TRBJ1-5; 7 nucleotides align to TRBD1. The CDR3 spans 15 residues. V dropped 0 bases and J dropped 6; count of bases not matched to a gene: 6. Germline CDR1 is SGHNT and CDR2 is YYREEE (reference sequence). For the CDR3, the DNA is TGTGCCAGCAGCTTGGGTGACAGGGATGGTCAGCCCCAGCATTTT. Its translation is CASSLGDRDGQPQHF.

V gene TRBV15 combines with J gene TRBJ2-3, with a tentative D call TRBD2 (6 bases). With 3 bases removed from V and 5 bases from J, the gap between germline ends came to 24 bases. This CDR3 contains 18 residues. Germline CDR1 reads LNHNV; CDR2 reads YYDKDF (reference sequence). The CDR3 spells CATSSGGRPDDYRDTQYF. As DNA, the CDR3 is TGTGCCACCAGCAGCGGAGGGCGACCGGATGATTACAGAGATACGCAGTATTTT.

This rearrangement joins TRBV7-5 to TRBJ2-1; the table gives TRBD2 as D, unverified against the DNA. TRBV7-5 is labeled a pseudogene. The CDR3 has 15 amino acids. CDR3 residues: CVRSIRTSGINEQFF. The CDR3 nucleotides read TGTGTCAGAAGCATACGGACTAGCGGGATAAATGAGCAGTTCTTC.

The chain has TRBV5-6 and TRBJ1-1; 9 nucleotides agree with TRBD1. With V trimmed by 4 bases and J by 4 bases, 11 bases remained unmatched. Per germline, CDR1 SGHDT and CDR2 YYEEEE. This CDR3 is 16 amino acids long. The CDR3 is CASSAGTGFGATEAFF. CDR3 nucleotides: TGTGCCAGCAGCGCCGGGACAGGGTTCGGGGCCACTGAAGCTTTCTTT.

Here the CDR3 reads CASSNDRLYEQYF. CDR3 coding DNA: TGTGCCAGCAGCAATGACAGGCTCTACGAGCAGTACTTC. V gene TRBV27 combines with J gene TRBJ2-7, with D possibly matching TRBD1 (6 bases). The V and J ends lost 6 bases and 3 bases respectively, with 12 bases between them. The CDR3 runs 13 residues. The V gene's germline CDR1 is MNHEY and CDR2 SMNVEV (reference sequence).

The rearrangement uses TRBV28 and TRBJ1-6; D may be TRBD1 (5 bases). Germline CDR1 is MDHEN and CDR2 is SYDVKM. V was cut by 3 bases and J by 5 bases, with 11 bases left in between. This CDR3 spans 15 amino acids. CDR3 nucleotide sequence: TGTGCCAGCAGTTTCCTTGACAGCCATAATTCACCCCTCCACTTT. Translation: CASSFLDSHNSPLHF.

V usage is TRBV9 and J usage is TRBJ1-4; 8 nucleotides match TRBD1. The CDR3 sequence is 14 residues long. V trimming: 1 base; J trimming: 8 bases; junction bases outside the gene matches: 4. The germline V gene has CDR1 SGDLS and CDR2 YYNGEE. The CDR3 region is CASSVQGAGEKLFF. CDR3 nucleotide sequence: TGTGCCAGCAGCGTACAGGGGGCGGGGGAAAAACTGTTTTTT.

The V and J genes are TRBV5-1 and TRBJ2-5, with a weak D call TRBD1 (6 bases). Deletions cut 5 bases from V and 3 bases from J, with 14 bases between. CDR1 and CDR2 (germline): SGHRS, YFSETQ. The CDR3 contains 14 residues. This CDR3 is CASSYQGQEETQYF. As DNA, the CDR3 is TGCGCCAGCAGTTATCAGGGGCAGGAAGAGACCCAGTACTTC. The full variable domain, with the rest looked up from reference TRBV5-1 and TRBJ2-5, is KAGVTQTPRYLIKTRGQQVTLSCSPISGHRSVSWYQQTPGQGLQFLFEYFSETQRNKGNFPGRFSGRQFSNSRSEMNVSTLELGDSALYLCASSYQGQEETQYFGPGTRLLVL.

The chain employs TRBV7-9 and TRBJ1-3, with D possibly TRBD1 on 5 matching bases. CDR1 and CDR2 (germline): SEHNR, FQNEAQ (reference sequence). This CDR3 region has 17 residues. V lost 5 bases and J lost 0, with 17 bases in between. The CDR3 protein is CASSLGTGFFSGNTIYF. In nucleotides, the CDR3 is TGTGCCAGCAGCCTAGGAACAGGTTTCTTCTCTGGAAACACCATATATTTT. The full variable domain, with the rest looked up from reference TRBV7-9 and TRBJ1-3, is DTGVSQNPRHKITKRGQNVTFRCDPISEHNRLYWYRQTLGQGPEFLTYFQNEAQLEKSRLLSDRFSAERPKGSFSTLEIQRTEQGDSAMYLCASSLGTGFFSGNTIYFGEGSWLTVV.

The chain links TRBV10-2 to TRBJ2-1, with 9 bases lining up with TRBD2. CDR1 and CDR2 from the germline V gene are WSHSY and SAAADI. The CDR3 is made up of 15 amino acids. V trimming: 6 bases; J trimming: 7 bases; junction bases outside the gene matches: 10. The CDR3, as DNA: TGCGCCAGCAGCTCGCTAGCGGGACACATTAATGAGCAGTTCTTC. It yields the protein CASSSLAGHINEQFF.

A single count supports this clone. The chain links TRBV4-2 to TRBJ1-4; no definite D call. The germline gives CDR1 LGHNA, CDR2 YNFKEQ. The CDR3 spans 14 residues. The ends were cut back, 1 base at V and 7 bases at J, with 10 bases in the middle. CDR3 sequence (DNA): TGTGCCAGCAGCCAAGTCAGCCTAGTTGAAAAACTGTTTTTT. It specifies CASSQVSLVEKLFF.

The chain links TRBV24-1 to TRBJ1-2, with D uncertain. The CDR3 has 14 residues. Looked up from germline, CDR1 is KGHDR and CDR2 is SFDVKD. With 7 bases removed from V and 0 bases from J, the gap between germline ends came to 11 bases. The DNA of the CDR3 is TGTGCCACCAGCCCGGCGGGTACTAACTATGGCTACACCTTC. It yields the protein CATSPAGTNYGYTF.

This clone was counted ten times or more. This chain links TRBV9 with TRBJ2-5; D possibly corresponds to TRBD2 (6 bases). Germline CDR1 is SGDLS and CDR2 is YYNGEE. V shed 0 bases and J shed 4 bases, with 10 bases lying between them. The CDR3 is 14 amino acids. The CDR3 is CASSVGASVETQYF. As DNA, the CDR3 is TGTGCCAGCAGCGTAGGGGCTAGCGTAGAGACCCAGTACTTC.

The chain is built from TRBV6-1 and TRBJ1-2, with D possibly TRBD1 on 5 matching bases. V was clipped by 1 base and J by 4 bases, with 13 bases between them. CDR1 MNHNS and CDR2 SASEGT come from the germline V gene. The CDR3 runs 15 residues. The CDR3 reads CASSEVARVGYGYTF. Here the CDR3 DNA reads TGTGCCAGCAGTGAAGTAGCCAGGGTGGGCTATGGCTACACCTTC.

The chain has TRBV2 and TRBJ2-3; D call uncertain. Trimming pared 5 bases from V and 0 bases from J, leaving 9 bases between. The CDR3 is 14 residues long. Germline loops: CDR1 SNHLY, CDR2 FYNNEI. This CDR3 is CASSTGYSTDTQYF. As DNA, the CDR3 is TGTGCCAGCAGTACGGGTTATAGCACAGATACGCAGTATTTT.

The rearrangement joins TRBV19 to TRBJ2-6; D may be TRBD2 (5 bases). The V gene's germline CDR1 is LNHDA and CDR2 SQIVND (reference sequence). The CDR3 runs 16 residues. Trimming cost V 9 bases and J 0 bases, with 15 bases left between them. The CDR3 protein is CASTHRGISGANVLTF. The CDR3 DNA reads as TGTGCCAGCACACACCGAGGGATCTCTGGGGCCAACGTCCTGACTTTC. The full variable domain, its missing parts supplied by reference TRBV19 and TRBJ2-6, is DGGITQSPKYLFRKEGQNVTLSCEQNLNHDAMYWYRQDPGQGLRLIYYSQIVNDFQKGDIAEGYSVSREKKESFPLTVTSAQKNPTAFYLCASTHRGISGANVLTFGAGSRLTVL.

This clone was picked up one time. The V gene is TRBV5-1, the J gene TRBJ1-2; the D gene is possibly TRBD1 (5 bases). Germline CDR1 is SGHRS and CDR2 is YFSETQ. This CDR3 has 16 residues. V was trimmed by 0 bases and J by 3 bases, leaving 15 bases between them. The CDR3 DNA follows: TGCGCCAGCAGCTTGGCTGGGGGGTCCGTCGACTATGGCTACACCTTC. Its protein product is CASSLAGGSVDYGYTF.

The chain recombines TRBV7-2 with TRBJ1-4, with unresolved D. V lost 2 bases to trimming and J lost 4 bases, with 2 bases between them. The CDR3 has 12 amino acids. CDR1 and CDR2 from the germline V gene are SGHTA and FQGNSA. The CDR3 DNA reads TGTGCCAGCAGCTTACGTAATGAAAAACTGTTTTTT. Translation: CASSLRNEKLFF.

The J gene is TRBJ1-2, the V gene TRBV5-1; D unclear. Germline V gene data show CDR1 as SGHRS and CDR2 as YFSETQ. The length of the CDR3 is 15 residues. Trimming cost V 0 bases and J 6 bases, with 15 bases left between them. The DNA of the CDR3 is TGCGCCAGCAGCTTGGACCCTTTGTCTACGGATGGCTACACCTTC. Amino acids: CASSLDPLSTDGYTF.

This clone was seen just once. The chain uses TRBV7-9 and TRBJ2-7; 14 bases are shared with TRBD2. V was pared by 5 bases and J by 7 bases, with 7 bases of the junction left unmatched. CDR3 length equals 15 residues. Per germline, CDR1 SEHNR and CDR2 FQNEAQ (reference sequence). Written as DNA, the CDR3 is TGTGCCAGCAGCCGACTAGCGGGAGGGTTCGGGGAGCAGTACTTC. Its translation: CASSRLAGGFGEQYF. Filled out from reference TRBV7-9 and TRBJ2-7, the complete variable domain reads DTGVSQNPRHKITKRGQNVTFRCDPISEHNRLYWYRQTLGQGPEFLTYFQNEAQLEKSRLLSDRFSAERPKGSFSTLEIQRTEQGDSAMYLCASSRLAGGFGEQYFGPGTRLTVT.

The V and J genes are TRBV7-8 and TRBJ1-1; a possible D gene is TRBD1 (6 bases). V shed 5 bases and J shed 4 bases, with 11 bases lying between them. CDR3 length equals 13 residues. CDR1 is SGHVS and CDR2 is FQNEAQ in the germline V gene. The CDR3 DNA reads TGTGCCAGCAGCCTAACAGGGTTCACTGAAGCTTTCTTT. Protein: CASSLTGFTEAFF. The full variable domain, rest sourced from reference TRBV7-8 and TRBJ1-1, is GAGVSQSPRYKVAKRGQDVALRCDPISGHVSLFWYQQALGQGPEFLTYFQNEAQLDKSGLPSDRFFAERPEGSVSTLKIQRTQQEDSAVYLCASSLTGFTEAFFGQGTRLTVV.

J is TRBJ2-7 and V is TRBV7-2, with 10 bases aligning to TRBD2. This CDR3 region has 18 residues. Germline V lookup: CDR1 SGHTA, CDR2 FQGNSA. Unmatched junction bases numbered 17, after V lost 5 bases and J lost 4 bases. CDR3 in amino acids: CASSPRSWTSGGVYEQYF. CDR3 nucleotide sequence: TGTGCCAGCAGCCCTCGCTCCTGGACTAGCGGAGGAGTTTACGAGCAGTACTTC. Full variable domain (rest looked up from reference TRBV7-2 and TRBJ2-7): GAGVSQSPSNKVTEKGKDVELRCDPISGHTALYWYRQSLGQGLEFLIYFQGNSAPDKSGLPSDRFSAERTGGSVSTLTIQRTQQEDSAVYLCASSPRSWTSGGVYEQYFGPGTRLTVT.

This clone appeared a few times. The rearrangement uses TRBV7-8 and TRBJ1-6; 10 bases map to TRBD1. CDR1 is SGHVS, CDR2 FQNEAQ, per germline. With V trimmed by 3 bases and J by 7 bases, 3 bases remained unmatched. The CDR3 totals 15 residues. The CDR3: CASSFETGGNSPLHF. The CDR3 DNA reads as TGTGCCAGCAGCTTCGAGACAGGGGGCAATTCACCCCTCCACTTT. The complete variable domain, with remaining parts taken from reference TRBV7-8 and TRBJ1-6, reads GAGVSQSPRYKVAKRGQDVALRCDPISGHVSLFWYQQALGQGPEFLTYFQNEAQLDKSGLPSDRFFAERPEGSVSTLKIQRTQQEDSAVYLCASSFETGGNSPLHFGNGTRLTVT.

This clone was detected only a few times. V gene TRBV3-1 (or the pseudogene TRBV3-2) combines with J gene TRBJ2-2, with D possibly matching TRBD1 (5 bases). The ends were cut back, 3 bases at V and 7 bases at J, with 12 bases in the middle. The CDR3 length is 14 residues. Germline V gene data show CDR1 as LGHDT and CDR2 as YNNKEL (reference sequence). CDR3 region: CASSHKGSGGELFF. For the CDR3, the DNA is TGTGCCAGCAGCCATAAGGGGTCAGGCGGGGAGCTGTTTTTT.